Presented here are 9 T cell receptor beta chains from one specimen sequenced in a study of tumor and adjacent non-tumor tissue in lung cancer. The template was RNA from unsorted bulk tissue. This non-tumor lung sample came from over 3 cm beyond the tumor edge. Three rounds of nested PCR, following a modified ARM-PCR protocol, produced the TCRbeta library. Each CDR3 protein is one row after TCRdb ran MiXCR on the multiplex PCR reads. The sample has 60,000 or so distinct CDR3 sequences; around 64% are singletons. The sample taken for sequencing was distant non-tumor lung tissue. The receptors originated from a man in his 70s with non-small cell lung cancer.

Remarks on this clonotype: Given a much more abundant clone one base away, this may be a read error. V and J are TRBV6-5 and TRBJ2-3; D is possibly TRBD1 or TRBD2 (6 bases each). Germline lookup yields CDR1 MNHEY and CDR2 SVGAGI. The CDR3 has 16 residues. The CDR3 DNA sequence: TGTGCCAGCAGTTACTCTTCACCCCCGGGGGCAGAAACGCAGTATTTT. Translation: CASSYSSPPGAETQYF.

On this clonotype: Being one base from a much bigger clone, this may be a read error. The rearrangement uses TRBV11-2 and TRBJ2-3; no firm D call. The CDR3 consists of 13 residues. CDR1 and CDR2 (germline): SGHAT, FQNNGV. The CDR3 sequence: CTSSWISTDTQYF. The CDR3 DNA reads as TGTACCAGCAGCTGGATTAGCACAGATACGCAGTATTTT.

Sample share makes this clonotype medium-sized. This rearrangement joins TRBV11-2 to TRBJ2-5, with 9 nucleotides matching TRBD2. The CDR3 runs to 17 residues. The V segment lost 1 base and the J segment 5 bases; nucleotides outside the gene matches: 11. Germline CDR1 reads SGHAT; CDR2 reads FQNNGV. CDR3 amino acids: CASSLGASGIVVETQYF. The DNA for the CDR3 is TGTGCCAGCAGCTTAGGGGCTAGCGGGATCGTCGTGGAGACCCAGTACTTC.

Worth noting for this clonotype: Just one base apart from a much larger clone, this may be a read error. The chain uses TRBV5-5 and TRBJ1-3, with 8 nucleotides matching TRBD1. V lost 3 bases, J lost 4 bases, and 6 bases stayed unmatched. The CDR3 consists of 15 residues. Germline V gene lookup returns CDR1 SGHKS and CDR2 YYEKEE (reference sequence). CDR3 protein: CASSSRQGYGNTIYF. In DNA form, the CDR3 reads TGTGCCAGCAGCTCGAGACAGGGGTACGGAAACACCATATATTTT.

Regarding this clonotype: This may arise from a read error, as a much more abundant clone is one base away. The rearrangement links TRBV20-1 to TRBJ1-2, with D maybe TRBD1 (6 bases). V was cut by 5 bases and J by 4 bases, with 8 bases left in between. The CDR3 contains 11 residues. CDR1 is DFQATT, CDR2 SNEGSKA, per germline (reference sequence). Written as DNA, the CDR3 is TGCAGTGCTTGGGGGGCCTATGGCTACACCTTC. Protein product: CSAWGAYGYTF.

On this clonotype: A read error may explain this, as a much larger clone is one base away. The rearrangement links TRBV4-1 to TRBJ2-7; D uncertain. Germline assignment: CDR1 MGHRA and CDR2 YSYEKL. The CDR3 is made up of 12 amino acids. V dropped 5 bases and J dropped 6 bases, with 11 bases sitting between them. The CDR3 nucleotides are TGCGCCAGCAGCGTACAGTGGGGCGAGCAGTACTTC. Its translation: CASSVQWGEQYF.

Regarding this clonotype: Being one base from a much bigger clone, this may be a read error. The chain employs TRBV7-9 and TRBJ2-3, with TRBD1 as a possible D gene (7 bases). The CDR3 runs to 15 residues. Germline V lookup: CDR1 SEHNR, CDR2 FQNEAQ (reference sequence). CDR3 sequence: CAGSRQGGRTDTQYF. The CDR3 region has the DNA TGTGCCGGCAGCAGACAGGGAGGCCGCACAGATACGCAGTATTTT.

Concerning this clonotype itself: The conserved final phenylalanine or tryptophan is absent from the CDR3, which likely points to a read error. This sequence joins TRBV11-2 and TRBJ1-6; no reliable D call. CDR1 and CDR2 (germline): SGHAT, FQNNGV. The CDR3 is 17 amino acids. The CDR3 protein is CASSLVFSPANNSPLHL. The CDR3 DNA sequence: TGTGCCAGCAGCTTAGTCTTCAGCCCAGCTAATAATTCACCTCTCCACCTT.

This clonotype was counted at least ten times. This rearrangement joins TRBV12-3 or TRBV12-4 to TRBJ1-2; 11 bases fit TRBD1. This CDR3 has 14 amino acids. V shed 5 bases and J 7 bases; nucleotides not matched to a gene: 6. The CDR3 DNA is TGTGCCAGCAGTCCTCGGACAGGGGGCTTTGGCTACACCTTC. Its translation: CASSPRTGGFGYTF.